This T cell receptor beta chain derives from a study of blood T cell repertoires in COVID-19. Study information: The United States, Italy and Spain were the sources of the acute and convalescent COVID-19 samples.

V was pared by 3 bases and J by 3 bases, with 8 bases of the junction left unmatched. CDR3 size: 16 residues. CDR1 and CDR2 (germline): MGHRA, YSYEKL. Sequencing used immunoSEQ multiplex PCR; TCRdb keeps in-frame clones, though not all of them. The sample holds 100,000 to 150,000 clones; about 74% are singletons and the top ten take about 5.5%. Sequences were obtained from peripheral blood. The receptor comes from a man older than 75 with COVID-19, enrolled during active disease. The chain uses TRBV4-1 and TRBJ1-5; 7 nucleotides align to TRBD1. The CDR3 region has the DNA TGCGCCAGCAGCCACAGACTTACAGGGGCCAATCAGCCCCAGCATTTT. Translation gives CASSHRLTGANQPQHF.